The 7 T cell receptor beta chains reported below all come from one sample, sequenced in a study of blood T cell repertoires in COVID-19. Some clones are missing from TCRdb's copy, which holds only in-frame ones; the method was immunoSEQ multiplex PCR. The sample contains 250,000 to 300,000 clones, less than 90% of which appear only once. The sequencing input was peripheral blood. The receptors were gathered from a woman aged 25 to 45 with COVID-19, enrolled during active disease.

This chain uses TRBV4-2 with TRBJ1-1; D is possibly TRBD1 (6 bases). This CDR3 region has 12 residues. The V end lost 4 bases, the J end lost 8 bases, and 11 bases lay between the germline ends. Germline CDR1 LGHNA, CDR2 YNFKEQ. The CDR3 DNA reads TGTGCCAGCAGCCCGCAGGGGCTGGAAGCTTTCTTT. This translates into CASSPQGLEAFF.

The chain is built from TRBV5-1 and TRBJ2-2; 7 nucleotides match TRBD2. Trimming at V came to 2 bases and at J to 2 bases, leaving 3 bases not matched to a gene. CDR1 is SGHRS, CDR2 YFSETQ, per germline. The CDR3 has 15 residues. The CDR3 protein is CASSLPGLNTGELFF. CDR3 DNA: TGCGCCAGCAGCTTACCGGGACTAAACACCGGGGAGCTGTTTTTT.

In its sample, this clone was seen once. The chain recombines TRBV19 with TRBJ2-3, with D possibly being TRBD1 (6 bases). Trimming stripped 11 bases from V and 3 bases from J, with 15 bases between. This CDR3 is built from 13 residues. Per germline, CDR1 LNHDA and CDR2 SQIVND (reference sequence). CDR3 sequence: CAGATTGTDTQYF. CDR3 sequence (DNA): TGTGCCGGCGCCACCACAGGGACAGATACGCAGTATTTT.

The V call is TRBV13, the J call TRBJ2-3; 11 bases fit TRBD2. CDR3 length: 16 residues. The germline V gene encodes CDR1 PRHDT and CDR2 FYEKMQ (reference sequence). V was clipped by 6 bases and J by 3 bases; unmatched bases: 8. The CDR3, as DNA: TGTGCCAGCAGGCTGAGACTAGCGGGGAATACAGATACGCAGTATTTT. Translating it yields CASRLRLAGNTDTQYF.

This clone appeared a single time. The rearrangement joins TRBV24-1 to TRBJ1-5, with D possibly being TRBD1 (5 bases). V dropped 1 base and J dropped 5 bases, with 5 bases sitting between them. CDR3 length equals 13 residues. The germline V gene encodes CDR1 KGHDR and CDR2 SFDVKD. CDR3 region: CATSDLGDQPQHF. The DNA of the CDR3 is TGTGCCACCAGTGATTTAGGGGATCAGCCCCAGCATTTT.

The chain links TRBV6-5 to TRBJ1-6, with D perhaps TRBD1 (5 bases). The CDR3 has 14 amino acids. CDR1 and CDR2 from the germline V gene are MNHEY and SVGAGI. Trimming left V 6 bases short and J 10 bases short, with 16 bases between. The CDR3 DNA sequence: TGTGCCAGCAGGGACCAGGGCTCCCTGTCACCCCTCCACTTT. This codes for CASRDQGSLSPLHF.

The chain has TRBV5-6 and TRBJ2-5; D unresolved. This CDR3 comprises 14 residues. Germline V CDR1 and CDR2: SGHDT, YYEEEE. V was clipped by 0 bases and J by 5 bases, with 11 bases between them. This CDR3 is CASSLVGRPETQYF. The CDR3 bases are TGTGCCAGCAGCTTGGTTGGGCGCCCGGAGACCCAGTACTTC.